A selection of T cell receptor beta chains follows, all from one sample in a study of T-cell memory formation after mild COVID-19. TCRdb analysed the 5' RACE reads with MiXCR anew, one entry per CDR3 protein. The sample includes more than 150,000 distinct CDR3 sequences, 20% to 25% of them seen just once. The sequencing input was PBMCs or a T cell subset sorted from them (not recorded which). These receptors all stem from an adult woman who had mild COVID-19 (a few samples of this study predate the infection). Cell type and time point are not known. Each CDR3 is given with its conserved first and last residue. The D gene is left open where the match is weak. Part of the rows lack a size; the others show once, few, many or a class for expanded clones.

>-|TRBJ2-7|TRBV7-8|-
CASSLLGDPGYEQYF
TGTGCCAGCAGCTTGTTGGGGGACCCGGGGTACGAGCAGTACTTC
>-|TRBJ2-3|TRBV4-3|many
CASSQEGDFGRTDTQYF
TGCGCCAGCAGCCAAGAAGGAGACTTTGGCAGAACAGATACGCAGTATTTT
>TRBD2|TRBJ2-1|TRBV11-2|-
CASSLFGEGSSYNEQFF
TGTGCCAGCAGCCTATTCGGGGAGGGGAGCTCCTACAATGAGCAGTTCTTC
>-|TRBJ2-7|TRBV29-1|-
CSVVVHEQYF
TGCAGCGTTGTAGTCCACGAGCAGTACTTC
>-|TRBJ2-1|TRBV12-3/TRBV12-4|few
CASSFLRGTDEQFF
TGTGCCAGCAGTTTCTTGCGGGGAACCGATGAGCAGTTCTTC
>TRBD2|TRBJ2-1|TRBV24-1|few
CATSERLAGHYNEQFF
TGTGCCACCAGTGAGCGACTAGCGGGACACTACAATGAGCAGTTCTTC
>-|TRBJ2-3|TRBV20-1|few
CSAPEAGTDTQYF
TGCAGTGCCCCCGAGGCAGGCACAGATACGCAGTATTTT
>-|TRBJ2-7|TRBV27|few
CASSLATAPMYPQYF
TGTGCCAGCAGTTTAGCCACGGCCCCTATGTATCCGCAGTACTTC
>-|TRBJ2-7|TRBV15|few
CATSRDNPHEQYF
TGTGCCACCAGCAGAGATAACCCCCACGAGCAGTACTTC
>TRBD1|TRBJ2-1|TRBV24-1|-
CATSDPGQGRVFNEQFF
TGTGCCACCAGTGATCCCGGACAGGGTCGTGTCTTCAATGAGCAGTTCTTC
>-|TRBJ2-3|TRBV12-3/TRBV12-4|-
CASSLGGGSSTDTQYF
TGTGCCAGCAGTCTCGGGGGTGGATCTAGCACAGATACGCAGTATTTT
>-|TRBJ2-1|TRBV4-1|-
CASSQDSALIPYEQFF
TGCGCCAGCAGCCAAGATTCGGCATTGATTCCTTATGAGCAGTTCTTC